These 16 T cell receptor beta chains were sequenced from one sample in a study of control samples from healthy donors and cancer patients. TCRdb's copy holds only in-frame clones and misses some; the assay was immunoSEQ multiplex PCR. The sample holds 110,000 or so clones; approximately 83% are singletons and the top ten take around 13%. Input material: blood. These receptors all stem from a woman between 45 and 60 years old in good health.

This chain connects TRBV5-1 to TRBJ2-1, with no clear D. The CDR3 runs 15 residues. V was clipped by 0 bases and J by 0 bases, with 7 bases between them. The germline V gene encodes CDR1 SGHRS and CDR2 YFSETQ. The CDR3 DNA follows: TGCGCCAGCAGCTTGGACATAGCCTCCTACAATGAGCAGTTCTTC. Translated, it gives CASSLDIASYNEQFF.

In DNA form, the CDR3 reads TGTGCCTCCTACAGTAGGGACACAGATACGCAGTATTTT. It codes for CASYSRDTDTQYF. This sequence joins TRBV7-8 and TRBJ2-3; D is unresolved. Germline assignment: CDR1 SGHVS and CDR2 FQNEAQ. The length of the CDR3 is 13 residues. The V gene lost 11 bases and the J gene lost 2 bases, with 14 bases spanning the gap.

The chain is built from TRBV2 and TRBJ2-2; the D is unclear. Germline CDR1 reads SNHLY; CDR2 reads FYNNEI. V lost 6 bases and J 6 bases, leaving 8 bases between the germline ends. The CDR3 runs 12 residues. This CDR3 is CASRYAAGELFF. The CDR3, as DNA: TGTGCCAGCAGGTACGCGGCCGGGGAGCTGTTTTTT.

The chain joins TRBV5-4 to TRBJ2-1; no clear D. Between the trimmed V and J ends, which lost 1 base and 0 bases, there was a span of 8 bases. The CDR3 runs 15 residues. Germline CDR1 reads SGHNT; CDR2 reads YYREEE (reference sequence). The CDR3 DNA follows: TGTGCCAGCAGCTTGCTAATGAGCTCCTACAATGAGCAGTTCTTC. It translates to CASSLLMSSYNEQFF.

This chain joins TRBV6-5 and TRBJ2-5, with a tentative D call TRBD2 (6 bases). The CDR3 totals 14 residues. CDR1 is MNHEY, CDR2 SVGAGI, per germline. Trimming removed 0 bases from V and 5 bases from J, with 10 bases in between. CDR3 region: CASSYSILAETQYF. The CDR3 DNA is TGTGCCAGCAGTTACTCGATCCTAGCGGAGACCCAGTACTTC.

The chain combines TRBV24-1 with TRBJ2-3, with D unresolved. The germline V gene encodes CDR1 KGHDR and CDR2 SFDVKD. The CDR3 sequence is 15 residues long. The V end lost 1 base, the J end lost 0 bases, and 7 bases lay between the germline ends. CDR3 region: CATSDFWGSTDTQYF. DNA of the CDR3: TGTGCCACCAGTGATTTTTGGGGAAGCACAGATACGCAGTATTTT.

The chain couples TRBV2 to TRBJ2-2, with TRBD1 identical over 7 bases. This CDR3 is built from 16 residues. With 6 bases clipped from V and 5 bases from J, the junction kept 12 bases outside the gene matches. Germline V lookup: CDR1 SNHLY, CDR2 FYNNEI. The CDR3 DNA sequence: TGTGCCAGCAGGGCGGAGAGATCACAGGGGACCGGGGAGCTGTTTTTT. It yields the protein CASRAERSQGTGELFF.

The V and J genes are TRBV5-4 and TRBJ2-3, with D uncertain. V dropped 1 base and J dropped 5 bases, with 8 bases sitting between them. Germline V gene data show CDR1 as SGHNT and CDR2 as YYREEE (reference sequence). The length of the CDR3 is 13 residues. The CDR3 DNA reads TGTGCCAGCAGCTTGACGTGGAGAGATACGCAGTATTTT. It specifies CASSLTWRDTQYF. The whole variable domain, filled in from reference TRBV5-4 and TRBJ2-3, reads ETGVTQSPTHLIKTRGQQVTLRCSSQSGHNTVSWYQQALGQGPQFIFQYYREEENGRGNFPPRFSGLQFPNYSSELNVNALELDDSALYLCASSLTWRDTQYFGPGTRLTVL.

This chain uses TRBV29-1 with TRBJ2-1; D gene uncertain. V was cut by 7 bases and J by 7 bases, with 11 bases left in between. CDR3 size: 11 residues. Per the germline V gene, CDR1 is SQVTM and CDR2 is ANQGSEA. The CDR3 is CSGGFHNEQFF. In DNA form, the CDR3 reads TGCAGCGGGGGTTTTCATAATGAGCAGTTCTTC.

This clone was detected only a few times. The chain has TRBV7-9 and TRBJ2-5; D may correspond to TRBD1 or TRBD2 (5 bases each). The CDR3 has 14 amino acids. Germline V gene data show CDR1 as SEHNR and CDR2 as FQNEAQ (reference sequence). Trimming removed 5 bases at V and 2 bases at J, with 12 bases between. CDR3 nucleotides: TGTGCCAGCAGCCCCGAGGGGAGACAAGAGACCCAGTACTTC. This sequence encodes CASSPEGRQETQYF.

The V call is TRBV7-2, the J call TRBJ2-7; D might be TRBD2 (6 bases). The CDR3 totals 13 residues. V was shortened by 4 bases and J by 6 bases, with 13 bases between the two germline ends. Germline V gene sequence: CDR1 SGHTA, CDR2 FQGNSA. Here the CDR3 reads CASSSQRASEQYF. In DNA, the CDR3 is TGTGCCAGCAGCTCACAGCGGGCGAGCGAGCAGTACTTC.

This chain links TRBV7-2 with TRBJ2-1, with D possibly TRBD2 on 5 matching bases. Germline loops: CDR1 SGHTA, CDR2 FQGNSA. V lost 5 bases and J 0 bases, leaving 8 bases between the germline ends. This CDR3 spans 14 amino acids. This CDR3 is CASSDGSSYNEQFF. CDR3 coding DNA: TGTGCCAGCAGCGATGGGAGCTCCTACAATGAGCAGTTCTTC.

Written as DNA, the CDR3 is TGTGCCACGCACCGTGAGGGCTACAATGAGCAGTTCTTC. Protein product: CATHREGYNEQFF. The chain recombines TRBV2 with TRBJ2-1, with D possibly being TRBD2 (5 bases). The V gene's germline CDR1 is SNHLY and CDR2 FYNNEI. V gave up 10 bases and J gave up 3 bases, with 13 bases separating them. This CDR3 comprises 13 residues.

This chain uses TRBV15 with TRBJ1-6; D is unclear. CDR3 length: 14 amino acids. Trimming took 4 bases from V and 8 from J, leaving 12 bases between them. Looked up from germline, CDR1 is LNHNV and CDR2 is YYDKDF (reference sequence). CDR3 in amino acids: CATSTGLQHSPLHF. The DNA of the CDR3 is TGTGCCACCAGCACTGGCCTACAGCATTCACCCCTCCACTTT.

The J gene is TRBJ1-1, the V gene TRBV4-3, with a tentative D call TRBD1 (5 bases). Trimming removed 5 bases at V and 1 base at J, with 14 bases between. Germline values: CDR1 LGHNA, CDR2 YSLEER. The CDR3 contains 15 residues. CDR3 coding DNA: TGCGCCAGCAGCTCGAACTTCAGGGAGAACACTGAAGCTTTCTTT. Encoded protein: CASSSNFRENTEAFF.

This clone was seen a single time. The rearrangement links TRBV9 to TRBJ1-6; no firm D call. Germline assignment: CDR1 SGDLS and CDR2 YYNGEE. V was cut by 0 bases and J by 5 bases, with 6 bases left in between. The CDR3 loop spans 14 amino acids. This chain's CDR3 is CASSVASDNSPLHF. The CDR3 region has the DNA TGTGCCAGCAGCGTAGCGTCCGATAATTCACCCCTCCACTTT.